These 16 T cell receptor beta chains share one sample of origin, sequenced in a study of blood T cell repertoires in COVID-19. Repertoires were generated with immunoSEQ multiplex PCR, while TCRdb's copy carries only in-frame clones and drops some. The table lists about 78,000 clones, 90% of them singletons, with around 4.5% in the top ten. Specimen: peripheral blood. Receptors were obtained from a woman aged 80 or over with active or convalescent COVID-19.

This clone was seen a handful of times. The genes are TRBV12-3 or TRBV12-4 and TRBJ2-7; D unresolved. The CDR3 runs to 12 residues. Trimming cost V 7 bases and J 0 bases, with 7 bases left between them. For the CDR3, the DNA is TGTGCCAGCACCCCGAGCTCCTACGAGCAGTACTTC. It codes for CASTPSSYEQYF.

This chain joins TRBV7-3 and TRBJ2-4; 10 bases align to TRBD2. The germline gives CDR1 SGHTA, CDR2 FQGTGA. The CDR3 has 16 amino acids. Trimming at V came to 2 bases and at J to 3 bases, leaving 4 bases not matched to a gene. CDR3 sequence reads: CASSLLAGEDKNIQYF. CDR3 DNA: TGTGCCAGCAGCTTACTAGCGGGAGAAGACAAAAACATTCAGTACTTC.

The chain combines TRBV7-8 with TRBJ2-1, with a weak D call TRBD1 (5 bases). Trimming pared 1 base from V and 3 bases from J, leaving 10 bases between. CDR3 size: 15 residues. CDR1 and CDR2 from the germline V gene are SGHVS and FQNEAQ. In DNA form, the CDR3 reads TGTGCCAGCAGCTTAGAGTGGCAGGGCTACAATGAGCAGTTCTTC. It specifies CASSLEWQGYNEQFF.

The chain joins TRBV27 to TRBJ1-1; the match to TRBD1 covers 8 bases. With V trimmed by 7 bases and J by 0 bases, 4 bases remained unmatched. Germline-derived CDR1 and CDR2 are MNHEY and SMNVEV (reference sequence). This CDR3 is built from 14 residues. CDR3 DNA sequence: TGTGCCAGCACCAGGACAGGGATGAACACTGAAGCTTTCTTT. Translating it yields CASTRTGMNTEAFF.

The rearrangement uses TRBV5-6 and TRBJ2-3; 7 nucleotides align to TRBD1. J lost 3 bases, V lost 0 bases, and 4 bases had no gene match. CDR3 length equals 15 residues. CDR1 is SGHDT and CDR2 is YYEEEE in the germline V gene. For the CDR3, the DNA is TGTGCCAGCAGCTTGGACAGGGGTTTGACAGATACGCAGTATTTT. Translation: CASSLDRGLTDTQYF.

The chain couples TRBV5-1 to TRBJ1-1; TRBD1 might be the D (5 bases). This CDR3 region has 15 residues. Germline lookup yields CDR1 SGHRS and CDR2 YFSETQ. V gave up 6 bases and J gave up 4 bases, with 19 bases separating them. The CDR3 region is CASTTSGTFGTEAFF. The CDR3 DNA reads as TGCGCCAGCACTACCTCTGGGACTTTCGGCACTGAAGCTTTCTTT.

The chain uses TRBV28 and TRBJ2-1, with 10 bases matching TRBD2. Germline V gene lookup returns CDR1 MDHEN and CDR2 SYDVKM. The V gene end was trimmed by 5 bases and the J gene end by 4 bases; junction bases not matched to a gene: 5. The CDR3 contains 15 residues. The DNA of the CDR3 is TGTGCCAGCAGTATCCTAGCGGGAGTTTACAATGAGCAGTTCTTC. This sequence encodes CASSILAGVYNEQFF.

This clone appeared a single time. The rearrangement joins TRBV5-1 to TRBJ2-1, with TRBD2 identical over 7 bases. Germline values: CDR1 SGHRS, CDR2 YFSETQ. The CDR3 extends over 19 amino acids. The V gene end was trimmed by 0 bases and the J gene end by 5 bases; junction bases not matched to a gene: 17. The CDR3 DNA reads as TGCGCCAGCAGCTTGGTATTATACGGGAGGAACTTGGGCGACAATGAGCAGTTCTTC. This codes for CASSLVLYGRNLGDNEQFF.

This sequence joins TRBV6-1 and TRBJ1-2; the D gene is possibly TRBD1 (6 bases). The CDR3 loop spans 13 amino acids. Germline lookup yields CDR1 MNHNS and CDR2 SASEGT. Trimming took 2 bases from V and 7 from J, leaving 11 bases between them. The CDR3 spells CASSEWGQGGYTF. CDR3 DNA: TGTGCCAGCAGTGAATGGGGACAAGGTGGCTACACCTTC.

This clone has a single count. The rearrangement uses TRBV12-3 or TRBV12-4 and TRBJ2-1; 12 positions agree with TRBD2. The CDR3 runs to 13 residues. V was clipped by 6 bases and J by 9 bases; unmatched bases: 3. CDR3 amino acids: CASSVTSGSEQFF. DNA for the CDR3: TGTGCCAGCAGCGTGACTAGCGGGAGTGAGCAGTTCTTC.

The chain employs TRBV28 and TRBJ1-1; D not certain. This CDR3 contains 14 residues. CDR1 and CDR2 from the germline V gene are MDHEN and SYDVKM. The V end was cut by 4 bases, the J end by 6 bases, with 15 bases between. CDR3 bases: TGTGCCAGCAGTTCAAAAACACGGAGGCCTGAAGCTTTCTTT. Translating gives CASSSKTRRPEAFF.

The genes are TRBV5-1 and TRBJ1-1, with 8 bases that match TRBD1. Per germline, CDR1 SGHRS and CDR2 YFSETQ. J lost 2 bases, V lost 0 bases, and 3 bases had no gene match. The CDR3 is 15 residues long. The CDR3 is CASSLVGTGNTEAFF. The CDR3 bases are TGCGCCAGCAGCTTGGTCGGGACAGGAAACACTGAAGCTTTCTTT.

The CDR3 loop is CASSFTPTDGYTF. The CDR3 bases are TGTGCCAGCAGTTTCACTCCTACGGATGGCTACACCTTC. This rearrangement joins TRBV6-2 or TRBV6-3 to TRBJ1-2; D is ambiguous. The length of the CDR3 is 13 residues. The ends were cut back, 4 bases at V and 6 bases at J, with 12 bases in the middle. Germline lookup yields CDR1 MNHEY and CDR2 SVGEGT.

V and J are TRBV7-3 and TRBJ2-1, with 10 bases identical to TRBD1. V lost 3 bases, J lost 7 bases, and 6 bases stayed unmatched. The CDR3 consists of 15 residues. The V gene's germline CDR1 is SGHTA and CDR2 FQGTGA. CDR3 amino acids: CASSLRTGGRNEQFF. In DNA, the CDR3 is TGTGCCAGCAGCTTGAGGACAGGGGGTCGGAATGAGCAGTTCTTC.

This rearrangement joins TRBV19 to TRBJ1-5; TRBD1 matches 9 bases. The CDR3 is made up of 17 amino acids. Per the germline V gene, CDR1 is LNHDA and CDR2 is SQIVND (reference sequence). J lost 5 bases, V lost 0 bases, and 8 bases had no gene match. The CDR3 DNA reads TGTGCCAGTAGTATAGAGGGGACAGGGTTGATGGATCAGCCCCAGCATTTT. Protein sequence: CASSIEGTGLMDQPQHF.

The table lists this clone with a count of one. The rearrangement joins TRBV4-1 to TRBJ2-1; 8 nucleotides line up with TRBD1. The V gene's germline CDR1 is MGHRA and CDR2 YSYEKL. The junction had 3 bases not matched to a gene; V was cut back by 1 base and J by 4 bases. The CDR3 consists of 15 residues. CDR3 sequence (DNA): TGCGCCAGCAGCCAAGCCAGGACAGGGTACAATGAGCAGTTCTTC. As protein: CASSQARTGYNEQFF.